This T cell receptor (beta chain) was found in a study of blood T cell repertoires in COVID-19. Across the study: There were acute and convalescent COVID-19 samples, and they came from the United States, Italy and Spain. T cells, B-cell-depleted T cells, or PBMCs provided the cDNA or gDNA that served as material.

Trimming removed 1 base from V and 0 bases from J; junction bases left unmatched: 5. Germline CDR1 is SGHTA and CDR2 is FQGNSA. The CDR3 runs 17 residues. Per the authors' pipeline: Estimation of nucleated cell counts relied on the amplification of reference gene primers. Data came from immunoSEQ multiplex PCR; TCRdb stores just in-frame clones and leaves some out. For V, J and clone size, that table is used; D and trimming come from the DNA. This table holds just under 40,000 clones, over 75% found once. Input material: peripheral blood. The receptor was derived from a human donor in a cohort sampled during active COVID-19. The V and J genes are TRBV7-2 and TRBJ2-7; TRBD1 matches at 11 bases. CDR3 residues: CASSLGVGTGGSYEQYF. The CDR3 nucleotides are TGTGCCAGCAGCTTAGGGGTGGGGACAGGGGGCTCCTACGAGCAGTACTTC. Looking up the rest from reference TRBV7-2 and TRBJ2-7 gives the full variable domain: GAGVSQSPSNKVTEKGKDVELRCDPISGHTALYWYRQSLGQGLEFLIYFQGNSAPDKSGLPSDRFSAERTGGSVSTLTIQRTQQEDSAVYLCASSLGVGTGGSYEQYFGPGTRLTVT.